This is a list of T cell receptor beta chains from one sample in a study of vaccination and CD4 T cells after COVID-19. These receptors lack a known antigen. TCRdb redid the calling of the PCR reads with MiXCR, one entry per CDR3 protein. The sample consists of about 5,600 distinct CDR3 sequences, approximately 32% of them appearing once. The sample here was CD4+ T cells from blood, cultured in vitro, taken after SARS-CoV-2 vaccination. The origin of the receptors is a human donor who had recovered from COVID-19. CDR3s include the opening cysteine and the closing phenylalanine or tryptophan. D genes are given only for firm matches. Rows may omit the clone size; those that give it use once, few, many or a size class.

D,J,V,size,DNA,CDR3
.,TRBJ2-2,TRBV6-1,.,TGTGCCAGCAGCCACACAGGGCCTCCGAACACCGGGGAGCTGTTTTTT,CASSHTGPPNTGELFF
TRBD1,TRBJ2-3,TRBV7-9,.,TGTGCCAGCAGCTTGGGACAGGGCATCACAGATACGCAGTATTTT,CASSLGQGITDTQYF
.,TRBJ1-6,TRBV20-1,medium-sized,TGCAGTGCTCTCCTGACAGGCCCCTATAATTCACCCCTCCACTTT,CSALLTGPYNSPLHF
TRBD1,TRBJ1-1,TRBV6-5,.,TGTGCCAGCAGTTACCAAGGGCCAGGGGGCTCCGAAGCTTTCTTT,CASSYQGPGGSEAFF
TRBD1,TRBJ2-1,TRBV29-1,.,TGCAGCGTTGGCCCTAACAGGGGGCAAATCTACAATGAGCAGTTCTTC,CSVGPNRGQIYNEQFF
TRBD1,TRBJ1-6,TRBV28,.,TGTGCCAGCAGCTCTGGGACAGTCCCTGTCCTCCACTTT,CASSSGTVPVLHF
.,TRBJ2-4,TRBV28,few,TGTGCCAGCGAAGCTGCAGGGTTGGTCAACATTCAGTACTTC,CASEAAGLVNIQYF
TRBD1,TRBJ1-2,TRBV6-2/TRBV6-3,few,TGTGCCACCCTACAGGGGGCTGGGGGCTACACCTTC,CATLQGAGGYTF
.,TRBJ2-5,TRBV18,.,TGTGCCAGCTCCCGAAGGGGGCAAGAGACCCAGTACTTC,CASSRRGQETQYF
.,TRBJ2-5,TRBV27,.,TGTGCCAGCAGCTCCGCATCGTTTGGGGGCGAGACCCAGTACTTC,CASSSASFGGETQYF
TRBD1,TRBJ1-5,TRBV20-1,few,TGCAGTGCTAGAGTGGGACAGGGATTCAATCAGCCCCAGCATTTT,CSARVGQGFNQPQHF
.,TRBJ2-1,TRBV7-9,few,TGTGCCAGCAGCCTCGGGATTACCCCTTCCAATGAGCAGTTCTTC,CASSLGITPSNEQFF
.,TRBJ2-3,TRBV20-1,.,TGCAGCTCGGGCTTCGGGTTGGATACGCAGTATTTT,CSSGFGLDTQYF
TRBD2,TRBJ2-5,TRBV5-4,.,TGTGCCAGCAGCGTTGGACTAGCTGCGACGAAGACCCAGTACTTC,CASSVGLAATKTQYF
.,TRBJ2-5,TRBV6-5,.,TGTGCCAGCAGTTCCCTGATGGCTTTAGAGACCCAGTACTTC,CASSSLMALETQYF
TRBD1,TRBJ2-7,TRBV6-5,.,TGTGCCAGCAGTTACGGCCAGGGGGCCCGCGAGCAGTACTTC,CASSYGQGAREQYF
.,TRBJ2-1,TRBV20-1,.,TGCAGTGTCCGGCACCTAGCTGGCAAAAATGAGCAGTTCTTC,CSVRHLAGKNEQFF
.,TRBJ2-3,TRBV28,.,TGTGCCAGCGTAGCGCCAGATACGCAGTATTTT,CASVAPDTQYF
TRBD2,TRBJ2-1,TRBV7-2,.,TGTGCCAGCAGCTCTGGGCCGGGAGGGCGTCCTTCCTACAATGAGCAGTTCTTC,CASSSGPGGRPSYNEQFF
.,TRBJ1-2,TRBV7-2,.,TGTGCCAGCAGGTCCGGGGTCAATAACTATGGCTACACCTTC,CASRSGVNNYGYTF
TRBD2,TRBJ2-7,TRBV19,few,TGTGCCAGTAGTCGTAGCGGGAGGGGCGTCTACGAGCAGTACTTC,CASSRSGRGVYEQYF
.,TRBJ2-7,TRBV20-1,few,TGCAGTGCCCTTCCACACGTGGGGGCGCAGCGCGAGCAGTACTTC,CSALPHVGAQREQYF
TRBD1,TRBJ1-6,TRBV7-2,medium-sized,TGTGCCAGCGTAGCCGGGACAGGGTATTCACCCCTCCACTTT,CASVAGTGYSPLHF
.,TRBJ1-1,TRBV27,.,TGTGCCAGCACCTCACTGGGTGGGACTCCGAACACTGAAGCTTTCTTT,CASTSLGGTPNTEAFF
TRBD1,TRBJ2-7,TRBV7-2,medium-sized,TGTGCCAGCAGACGACAGGGCACCACCTACGAGCAGTACTTC,CASRRQGTTYEQYF
TRBD1,TRBJ1-1,TRBV20-1,few,TGCAGTGCGAGGACAGGGGGCGGCACTGAAGCTTTCTTT,CSARTGGGTEAFF